This T cell receptor beta chain originates from a study of cytomegalovirus exposure and HLA in healthy donors. Whole-study findings and limits: In vitro confirmation showed three CMV-associated chains to be CMV antigen specific. In a later analysis, donors in an Asian-associated ancestry cluster reportedly had fewer N-insertions in productive TCRs than the cohort mean. Data from an earlier analysis indicated that most TCR beta V segments were productive either about 87% or about 30% of the time.

V shed 8 bases, J shed 4 bases, and the junction held 7 bases outside the gene matches. There are 15 residues in the CDR3. Per germline, CDR1 WNHNN and CDR2 SYGVQD (reference sequence). With respect to this clone: What it binds is unknown.

PCR employed 60 Vbeta and 13 Jbeta primers. The table came from immunoSEQ multiplex PCR; TCRdb's copy has only in-frame clones and leaves some out. The table lists roughly 160,000 clones, more than 70% of them singletons. This TCR came from a boy aged 2 to 10 in good health and CMV-seronegative. The J gene is TRBJ2-1, the V gene TRBV10-1; 11 positions match TRBD2. Specimen: PBMCs. CDR3 nucleotides: TGCGCCAGCGGTAGCGGGACTAGCGGATACAATGAGCAGTTCTTC. Translating gives CASGSGTSGYNEQFF.